These 17 T cell receptor beta chains were all obtained from the same sample, sequenced in a study of early T cells in non-severe SARS-CoV-2 infection. TCRdb re-called the 5' RACE reads through MiXCR, storing one row per CDR3 protein. Of 20,000 to 30,000 distinct CDR3 sequences listed, 5.5% are singletons. Sequencing was carried out using whole blood. These receptors all stem from an adult who was a healthcare worker with PCR-confirmed SARS-CoV-2 infection or an uninfected control (not recorded which).

This clonotype showed up many times. This sequence joins TRBV19 and TRBJ2-7; 12 nucleotides match TRBD1. After removal of 7 bases from V and 4 bases from J, the junction contained 5 bases not matched to a gene. This CDR3 comprises 14 residues. Germline V gene sequence: CDR1 LNHDA, CDR2 SQIVND (reference sequence). The CDR3 DNA follows: TGTGCCAGTAACCGGGGACAGGGGGCTTACGAGCAGTACTTC. Protein sequence: CASNRGQGAYEQYF. Full variable domain (rest looked up from reference TRBV19 and TRBJ2-7): DGGITQSPKYLFRKEGQNVTLSCEQNLNHDAMYWYRQDPGQGLRLIYYSQIVNDFQKGDIAEGYSVSREKKESFPLTVTSAQKNPTAFYLCASNRGQGAYEQYFGPGTRLTVT.

This clonotype was picked up many times. The rearrangement uses TRBV4-2 and TRBJ2-2; D unresolved. The CDR3 sequence is 15 residues long. The germline gives CDR1 LGHNA, CDR2 YNFKEQ. V shed 0 bases and J shed 4 bases, with 9 bases lying between them. Here the CDR3 DNA reads TGTGCCAGCAGCCAAGATCTTGAGACCACCGGGGAGCTGTTTTTT. This translates into CASSQDLETTGELFF.

The sample holds a few counts of this clonotype. This chain links TRBV27 with TRBJ1-2; unclear D gene. CDR1 is MNHEY and CDR2 is SMNVEV in the germline V gene (reference sequence). CDR3 length: 14 residues. The V end was cut by 5 bases, the J end by 14 bases, with 24 bases between. The CDR3 nucleotides are TGTGCCAGCAGTCCGCACCGGGCCGCAACGATGGGAACCTTC. It is translated as CASSPHRAATMGTF.

This clonotype was picked up many times. The chain joins TRBV10-2 to TRBJ2-2; no clear D. This CDR3 spans 13 amino acids. Germline CDR1 and CDR2: WSHSY and SAAADI. V shed 2 bases and J shed 5 bases, with 6 bases lying between them. CDR3 in amino acids: CASSELSTGELFF. Written as DNA, the CDR3 is TGCGCCAGCAGTGAGCTGTCGACCGGGGAGCTGTTTTTT.

This clonotype was counted ten times or more. V is TRBV10-3 and J is TRBJ2-2; perhaps TRBD1 as D (6 bases). The V end lost 4 bases, the J end lost 0 bases, and 18 bases lay between the germline ends. The CDR3 runs 18 residues. Per germline, CDR1 ENHRY and CDR2 SYGVKD. The CDR3 region is CAISGHTGTLANTGELFF. In DNA, the CDR3 is TGTGCCATCAGTGGGCACACAGGGACCCTCGCGAACACCGGGGAGCTGTTTTTT.

At least ten counts were recorded for this clonotype. The genes are TRBV11-2 and TRBJ2-1, with 7 nucleotides matching TRBD2. The V and J ends lost 2 bases and 3 bases, in that order; junction bases with no gene match: 10. The CDR3 is 17 residues long. Germline-derived CDR1 and CDR2 are SGHAT and FQNNGV. CDR3 in amino acids: CASSLRARGKGYNEQFF. CDR3 coding DNA: TGTGCCAGCAGCTTAAGGGCGCGGGGGAAGGGCTACAATGAGCAGTTCTTC.

This clonotype has a count of ten or more. The rearrangement joins TRBV6-2 or TRBV6-3 to TRBJ2-7; TRBD1 matches at 9 bases. The J segment lost 3 bases and the V segment lost 6 bases, leaving 3 bases of the junction unmatched. The CDR3 contains 13 residues. Germline V gene data show CDR1 as MNHEY and CDR2 as SVGEGT. CDR3 sequence: CASRGTGRYEQYF. Here the CDR3 DNA reads TGTGCCAGCAGGGGGACAGGGCGCTACGAGCAGTACTTC.

The table lists this clonotype with many counts. The chain links TRBV10-2 to TRBJ1-1, with 9 bases fitting TRBD1. After removal of 6 bases from V and 7 bases from J, the junction contained 6 bases not matched to a gene. Germline V gene data show CDR1 as WSHSY and CDR2 as SAAADI. The CDR3 totals 13 residues. Written as DNA, the CDR3 is TGCGCCAGCAGCACCCCGGGACAGGGTGAAGCTTTCTTT. Translation: CASSTPGQGEAFF.

This clonotype was seen ten or more times. The chain combines TRBV5-1 with TRBJ1-1, with TRBD1 matching 12 bases. V trimming: 7 bases; J trimming: 5 bases; junction bases outside the gene matches: 9. Germline CDR1 SGHRS, CDR2 YFSETQ. The CDR3 consists of 15 residues. The CDR3 loop is CASGGQGALRTEAFF. CDR3 sequence (DNA): TGCGCCAGCGGGGGACAGGGGGCCCTGAGGACTGAAGCTTTCTTT.

This clonotype has a count of ten or more. This chain uses TRBV19 with TRBJ1-1, with no clear D. Germline CDR1 and CDR2: LNHDA and SQIVND (reference sequence). The CDR3 contains 14 residues. V gave up 3 bases and J gave up 5 bases, with 13 bases separating them. The chain's CDR3 is CASSMVGVGTEAFF. The CDR3 nucleotides read TGTGCCAGTAGTATGGTCGGGGTTGGTACTGAAGCTTTCTTT.

This clonotype showed up many times. The J gene is TRBJ1-1, the V gene TRBV12-5, with 7 nucleotides matching TRBD1. Per the germline V gene, CDR1 is LGHNT and CDR2 is FRNRAP. The CDR3 consists of 16 residues. V dropped 4 bases and J dropped 3; count of bases not matched to a gene: 11. CDR3 amino acids: CASGSTTGTFDTEAFF. The DNA for the CDR3 is TGTGCTAGTGGTTCGACGACAGGGACTTTCGACACTGAAGCTTTCTTT. The full variable domain, rest sourced from reference TRBV12-5 and TRBJ1-1, is DARVTQTPRHKVTEMGQEVTMRCQPILGHNTVFWYRQTMMQGLELLAYFRNRAPLDDSGMPKDRFSAEMPDATLATLKIQPSEPRDSAVYFCASGSTTGTFDTEAFFGQGTRLTVV.

This clonotype was observed many times. The V and J genes are TRBV6-5 and TRBJ2-1; D not certain. The CDR3 has 16 residues. The germline V gene has CDR1 MNHEY and CDR2 SVGAGI. V lost 6 bases, J lost 8 bases, and 23 bases lay in between. The CDR3 nucleotides are TGTGCCAGCAGATCTTCATGGTACAACGAAGGCGATGAGCAGTTCTTC. It codes for CASRSSWYNEGDEQFF.

This sequence joins TRBV28 and TRBJ2-3; D gene ambiguous. CDR3 length equals 16 residues. Germline CDR1 and CDR2: MDHEN and SYDVKM. The germline V and J ends were trimmed by 4 bases and 2 bases, with 16 bases remaining between them. The CDR3 loop is CASSSRIRINTDTQYF. In DNA form, the CDR3 reads TGTGCCAGCAGTTCCCGAATCAGGATTAACACAGATACGCAGTATTTT.

This clonotype occurred many times. The chain joins TRBV5-1 to TRBJ2-3, with 13 bases lining up with TRBD2. Germline CDR1 SGHRS, CDR2 YFSETQ. CDR3 size: 18 residues. The J segment lost 3 bases and the V segment lost 4 bases, leaving 11 bases of the junction unmatched. The CDR3 region has the DNA TGCGCCAGCAGCACACGGACTAGCGGGGGTTTCGGAACAGATACGCAGTATTTT. This codes for CASSTRTSGGFGTDTQYF.

By sample fraction, this clonotype is medium-sized (0.01 to 0.1%). The rearrangement joins TRBV28 to TRBJ1-5; D is ambiguous. Germline CDR1 reads MDHEN; CDR2 reads SYDVKM. The ends were cut back, 2 bases at V and 3 bases at J, with 8 bases in the middle. The CDR3 extends over 14 amino acids. The CDR3 region is CASSLIDSNQPQHF. The CDR3 region has the DNA TGTGCCAGCAGTTTAATAGATTCCAATCAGCCCCAGCATTTT.

Ten or more counts support this clonotype. The CDR3 bases are TGTGCCAGCAGCTTCGGGGGCAGACAAGAGACCCAGTACTTC. Residues: CASSFGGRQETQYF. The V and J genes are TRBV7-3 and TRBJ2-5; D may correspond to TRBD1 or TRBD2 (6 bases each). Looked up from germline, CDR1 is SGHTA and CDR2 is FQGTGA. Trimming took off 3 bases at V and 2 bases at J, with 10 bases between the two ends. CDR3 length: 14 residues.

The rearrangement links TRBV5-4 to TRBJ2-3; tentatively, D is TRBD2 (5 bases). The V gene lost 4 bases and the J gene lost 5 bases, with 14 bases spanning the gap. The germline gives CDR1 SGHNT, CDR2 YYREEE (reference sequence). This CDR3 comprises 14 residues. CDR3 protein: CASSTPRAEDTQYF. The CDR3 nucleotides are TGTGCCAGCAGCACCCCGAGAGCGGAAGATACGCAGTATTTT.